Listed below are T cell receptor beta chains from one sample, sequenced in a study of blood T cells in healthy people across ages. TCRdb processed the 5' RACE reads anew with MiXCR; each CDR3 protein has one entry. Of 920,000 or so distinct CDR3 sequences listed, more than 40% were seen once; the top ten hold approximately 17%. The sample taken for sequencing was blood. These receptors were obtained from a woman aged 60-75 years in good health. Both conserved end residues are part of each CDR3. The order of the fields is D gene, J gene, V gene, clone size, CDR3 DNA, CDR3 protein. D genes are given only for firm matches. Size is stated for part of the rows, as once, few or many counts, or as a class when the clone is expanded.

TRBD2	TRBJ2-7	TRBV5-4	few	TGTGCCAGCAGCTCGGGGGGTCTAGCGGTGCTCTCCGAGCAGTACTTC	CASSSGGLAVLSEQYF
TRBD1	TRBJ2-7	TRBV20-1	NA	TGCAGTGCTAGTGGTAGGACAGGGAGCTCCTACGAGCAGTACTTC	CSASGRTGSSYEQYF
NA	TRBJ1-2	TRBV12-3/TRBV12-4	few	TGTGCCAGCAGTTTTACAGGAGAGCCCTCTAACTATGGCTACACCTTC	CASSFTGEPSNYGYTF
TRBD1	TRBJ1-2	TRBV4-1	NA	TGCGCCAGCAGCCAAAAGCCGCCGGACAGGCTAACTTATGGCTACACCTTC	CASSQKPPDRLTYGYTF
TRBD2	TRBJ2-7	TRBV6-6	NA	TGTGCCAGCAGTTACTCTGGGCTAGCGGGATCCCTGGGCGAGCAGTACTTC	CASSYSGLAGSLGEQYF
NA	TRBJ2-3	TRBV10-1	NA	TGCGCCAGCAGTGAGGGGGGCCACGGAGATACGCGGTATTTT	CASSEGGHGDTRYF
NA	TRBJ2-4	TRBV28	NA	TGTGCCAGCACCCTTGCCCCCGATCTTGCCAAAAACATTCAGTACTTC	CASTLAPDLAKNIQYF
NA	TRBJ2-7	TRBV12-3/TRBV12-4	few	TGTGCCAGCAGTTTGCCGGGGGTACAAGTTAGCGAGCAGTACTTC	CASSLPGVQVSEQYF
TRBD2	TRBJ2-3	TRBV12-3/TRBV12-4	NA	TGTGCCAGCAGTTCAGAGCGGGAGGGAGGAGATACGCAGTATTTT	CASSSEREGGDTQYF
NA	TRBJ2-3	TRBV20-1	few	TGCAGTGCTAGCTCATTCCCAGAGGATACGCAGTATTTT	CSASSFPEDTQYF
NA	TRBJ2-5	TRBV18	NA	TGTGCCAGCTCACACCGGGACGCCCAGTACTTC	CASSHRDAQYF
NA	TRBJ2-1	TRBV5-1	NA	TGCGCCAGCAGCGCTGACAGGTTTTTGGTCTACAATGAGCAGTTCTTC	CASSADRFLVYNEQFF
TRBD1	TRBJ2-7	TRBV6-6	NA	TGTGCCGGAGACCGGGACAGGGTATACCCTCTCGAGCAGTACTTC	CAGDRDRVYPLEQYF
NA	TRBJ2-4	TRBV19	few	TGTGCCAGTAGTATCAGGGTCTTAGCCAAAAACATTCAGTACTTC	CASSIRVLAKNIQYF
TRBD2	TRBJ2-7	TRBV28	NA	TGTGCCAGCGGAGCTAGCGGCTACGAGCAGTACTTC	CASGASGYEQYF
TRBD1	TRBJ2-3	TRBV20-1	few	TGCAGTGCTGGGGACAGACTCCTCACAGATACGCAGTATTTT	CSAGDRLLTDTQYF
NA	TRBJ2-7	TRBV12-3/TRBV12-4	NA	TGTGCCAGCACCCAAGAGGCGCAGGGAAGCTACGAGCAGTACTTC	CASTQEAQGSYEQYF
TRBD2	TRBJ2-5	TRBV20-1	few	TGCAGTGCTCCTAAGCGGGAGGGCCTCCCAGAGACCCAGTACTTC	CSAPKREGLPETQYF
TRBD2	TRBJ2-3	TRBV5-1	NA	TGCGCCAGCAGAAAAGGACTAGCGGGACCCACAGATACGCAGTATTTT	CASRKGLAGPTDTQYF
TRBD1	TRBJ2-5	TRBV20-1	NA	TGCAGTGCTAGACCGGGACAGGGGTTCGGGGAGACCCAGTACTTC	CSARPGQGFGETQYF
NA	TRBJ2-7	TRBV15	few	TGTGCCACCAGTCGCGGAGGCTACGAGCAGTACTTC	CATSRGGYEQYF
NA	TRBJ2-7	TRBV6-2/TRBV6-3	few	TGTGCCAGCAGACCTGGCCTCGCGGGAAAGGACGAGCAGTACTTC	CASRPGLAGKDEQYF
NA	TRBJ2-5	TRBV9	NA	TGTGCCAGCAGCCCTCACCTAGCAGATGAGACCCAGTACTTC	CASSPHLADETQYF
NA	TRBJ2-7	TRBV5-8	NA	TGTGCCAGCAGCTTGGCGTACAGGGCGGACGAGCAGTACTTC	CASSLAYRADEQYF
TRBD1	TRBJ1-5	TRBV20-1	few	TGCAGTGCTAGTCCAAGGGGACAGGGGGATCAGCCCCAGCATTTT	CSASPRGQGDQPQHF
TRBD2	TRBJ2-1	TRBV10-3	few	TGTGCCATCAGTGAGCCCAGCGGGAGGGCGGGCAATGAGCAGTTCTTC	CAISEPSGRAGNEQFF
TRBD2	TRBJ2-7	TRBV6-5	NA	TGTGCCAGCAGTCCACTACGCGGGAGTCTCGGCGAGCAGTACTTC	CASSPLRGSLGEQYF
NA	TRBJ2-1	TRBV9	many	TGTGCCAGCAGCGTAGGGGCCATGGGTTCCTACAATGAGCAGTTCTTC	CASSVGAMGSYNEQFF
NA	TRBJ1-1	TRBV20-1	NA	TGCAGTGCTAGAGATACAAGTGAAGCTTTCTTT	CSARDTSEAFF
NA	TRBJ2-7	TRBV15	NA	TGTGCCACCAGCGATCGAGGTTACAATGAGCAGTACTTC	CATSDRGYNEQYF
TRBD1	TRBJ2-3	TRBV6-1	few	TGTGCCAGCAGAGGGACAGGGAAAGGAGGAGATCCAGATACGCAGTATTTT	CASRGTGKGGDPDTQYF
NA	TRBJ2-1	TRBV6-2/TRBV6-3	few	TGTGCCAGCAGTGCATGGGGGAACGAAAAAAATGAGCAGTTCTTC	CASSAWGNEKNEQFF
TRBD2	TRBJ2-1	TRBV10-2	NA	TGCGCCAGCAGCCCGACTAGCGGACCTCTCAATGAGCAGTTCTTC	CASSPTSGPLNEQFF
TRBD1	TRBJ2-7	TRBV7-9	NA	TGTGCCAGCAGCCAACTGACAGGGGTAACCTACGAGCAGTACTTC	CASSQLTGVTYEQYF
TRBD1	TRBJ2-1	TRBV9	NA	TGTGCCAGCAGGGGACAGGGGAGGCAGTTCTTC	CASRGQGRQFF
NA	TRBJ2-1	TRBV9	NA	TGTGCCAGCAGCGTATCGGGAGCGGGACATATAGACAATGAGCAGTTCTTC	CASSVSGAGHIDNEQFF
NA	TRBJ2-1	TRBV25-1	NA	TGTGCCAGCAGTCGCAGCAGGGGTGTGACGAACAAGGAGCAGTTCTTC	CASSRSRGVTNKEQFF
NA	TRBJ2-3	TRBV12-3/TRBV12-4	many	TGTGCCAGCAAAATGTATGGGGGAGTCTCTAGCACAGATACGCAGTATTTT	CASKMYGGVSSTDTQYF
NA	TRBJ2-4	TRBV15	few	TGTGCCACCAGCAGAGATCCGAGTGTTGGGCAGTACTTC	CATSRDPSVGQYF
TRBD2	TRBJ2-1	TRBV12-3/TRBV12-4	NA	TGTGCCAGCAGTTACTCGGGCGGGAGGGGCAATGAGCAGTTCTTC	CASSYSGGRGNEQFF
TRBD1	TRBJ2-7	TRBV6-1	once	TGTGCCAGCAGTGAAGCGTCGACAGGGGTGGACGAGCAGTACTTC	CASSEASTGVDEQYF
TRBD1	TRBJ2-7	TRBV20-1	few	TGCAGTGCGGGGACAGGGGGCTTCTACGAGCAGTACTTC	CSAGTGGFYEQYF
TRBD2	TRBJ2-5	TRBV28	NA	TGTGCCAGCAGAAGACTAGCGGGGGTTCTACAAGAGACCCAGTACTTC	CASRRLAGVLQETQYF
NA	TRBJ2-5	TRBV20-1	few	TGCAGTGCTACGGGACACTCCGGGGAGACCCAGTACTTC	CSATGHSGETQYF
TRBD1	TRBJ1-5	TRBV24-1	few	TGTGCCACCCAGGGGGCCAGCAATCAGCCCCAGCATTTT	CATQGASNQPQHF
NA	TRBJ2-5	TRBV10-1	NA	TGCGCCAGCAGTGAGTCGTTGAGAGAGCAGTACTTC	CASSESLREQYF
TRBD2	TRBJ2-5	TRBV28	NA	TGTGCCAGCAGTTTAACTAGCGGGAGACGGTGGGGGCAGTACTTC	CASSLTSGRRWGQYF
NA	TRBJ1-4	TRBV4-3	NA	TGCGCCAGCAGCCCAGAACCGGGAGCAACTAATGAAAAACTGTTTTTT	CASSPEPGATNEKLFF